The 5 T cell receptor beta chains listed next were all sequenced from one sample in a study of OX40 agonist ivuxolimab in advanced cancers. Using immunoSEQ multiplex PCR, the repertoire was profiled, and TCRdb retains in-frame clones only, with some absent. This table holds just over 45,000 clones, about 93% found once. The sample consisted of CD4+ or CD8+ T cells sorted from blood, taken in a trial of the OX40 agonist ivuxolimab. The origin of the receptors is an adult with an advanced solid tumor such as melanoma, head and neck, liver or kidney cancer.

The genes are TRBV5-6 and TRBJ1-5, with a possible D match to TRBD1 (6 bases). The CDR3 sequence is 15 residues long. V was cut by 4 bases and J by 3 bases, with 14 bases left in between. Germline V gene sequence: CDR1 SGHDT, CDR2 YYEEEE. CDR3: CASSVYRENNQPQHF. CDR3 bases: TGTGCCAGCAGCGTCTACAGGGAAAACAATCAGCCCCAGCATTTT.

This rearrangement joins TRBV7-3 to TRBJ2-7; 11 bases agree with TRBD2. The CDR3 consists of 14 residues. V shed 4 bases and J 5 bases; nucleotides not matched to a gene: 4. The germline V gene has CDR1 SGHTA and CDR2 FQGTGA. In DNA, the CDR3 is TGTGCCAGCAGCTCTCTAGCGGGAGGAGACGAGCAGTACTTC. It is translated as CASSSLAGGDEQYF.

This clone was seen just once. CDR3 nucleotide sequence: TGTGCCAGCAGCAAACTCAGGGGGCCATCTGGAAACACCATATATTTT. Protein product: CASSKLRGPSGNTIYF. The rearrangement links TRBV21-1 to TRBJ1-3; the listed D gene, TRBD1, was not tested against the DNA. TRBV21-1 constitutes a pseudogene. The CDR3 has 16 residues.

V gene TRBV19 combines with J gene TRBJ1-2; D uncertain. The CDR3 sequence is 13 residues long. Deletions cut 7 bases from V and 4 bases from J, with 13 bases between. The V gene's germline CDR1 is LNHDA and CDR2 SQIVND (reference sequence). CDR3 protein: CASTLRDTYGYTF. DNA of the CDR3: TGTGCCAGTACCCTACGGGATACCTATGGCTACACCTTC.

V gene TRBV2 combines with J gene TRBJ2-2, with 10 bases lining up with TRBD1. CDR1 SNHLY and CDR2 FYNNEI come from the germline V gene. The V and J ends lost 6 bases and 3 bases, in that order; junction bases with no gene match: 10. The CDR3 sequence is 17 residues long. DNA of the CDR3: TGTGCCAGCAGCGCCACTCGACAGGGGGCGCACACCGGGGAGCTGTTTTTT. Protein product: CASSATRQGAHTGELFF.